This TCR beta chain was found in a study of molecular identifiers for immune sequencing clone quantification. On the study more broadly: Replicates involved a five-way split of RNA from roughly 21,000 or 96,000 naive CD8 cells, with sequencing of four.

TCRdb re-called the PCR reads through MiXCR, storing one row per CDR3 protein. The sample contains around 300,000 distinct CDR3 sequences, over 20% of which appear only once. A note on this clonotype: Its target is unknown. One end of the junction does not line up with germline, which may come from a read error.

Study results and caveats: Detection of one spiked Jurkat cell's TCR RNA reportedly worked in 980,000 or so naive cells. Effector cells had over 99% of their molecules in clones above 20 RNA copies, while naive cells had under 1%.

There are 17 residues in the CDR3. The germline V gene has CDR1 MDHEN and CDR2 SYDVKM. This TCR was recovered from a human donor in good health. Some libraries in this study had Jurkat cell RNA spiked in. The sequenced sample was naive CD8+ T cells from blood, with Jurkat cell RNA spiked in. Subset of the sample: FACS-sorted CD8+CD4-CCR7+CD45RA+ naive T cells. This chain uses TRBV28 with TRBJ2-3; tentative D call: TRBD1 (6 bases). DNA for the CDR3: TGTGCCGGCAGTCTCTTCGAGTCCGGACAGTTCACAGATACGCAGTATTTT. Amino acids: CAGSLFESGQFTDTQYF.